Sequencing of this T cell receptor (beta chain) was carried out in a study of human T cells and chemical hapten exposure. Study in general: Small differences in pooled library volume mainly drove the variation in TCR yields per sample.

Each CDR3 protein is one row after TCRdb ran MiXCR on the 5' RACE reads. The repertoire holds approximately 150,000 distinct CDR3 sequences, with roughly 4% as singletons. Germline V gene data show CDR1 as LGHNT and CDR2 as FRNRAP. The V end was cut by 4 bases, the J end by 7 bases, with 5 bases between. The CDR3 consists of 11 residues. The study extracted total RNA from unfractionated whole blood. J is TRBJ2-1 and V is TRBV12-5; perhaps D is TRBD1 or TRBD2 (5 bases each). The receptor's source is a female donor in good health. The CDR3 sequence is CASGWGNEQFF. The DNA for the CDR3 is TGTGCTAGTGGTTGGGGGAATGAGCAGTTCTTC.